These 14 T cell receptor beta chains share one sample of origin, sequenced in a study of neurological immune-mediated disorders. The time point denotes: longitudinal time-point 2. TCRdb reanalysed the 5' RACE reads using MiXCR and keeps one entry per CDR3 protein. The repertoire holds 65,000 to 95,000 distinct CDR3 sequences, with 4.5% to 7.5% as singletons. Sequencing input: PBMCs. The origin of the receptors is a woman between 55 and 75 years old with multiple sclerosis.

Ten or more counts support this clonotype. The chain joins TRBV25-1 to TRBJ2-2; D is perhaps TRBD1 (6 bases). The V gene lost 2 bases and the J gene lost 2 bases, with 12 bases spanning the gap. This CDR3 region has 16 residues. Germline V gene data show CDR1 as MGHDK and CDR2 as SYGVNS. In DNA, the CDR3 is TGTGCCAGCAGTGAACGCGGCAGGGGAAACACCGGGGAGCTGTTTTTT. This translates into CASSERGRGNTGELFF.

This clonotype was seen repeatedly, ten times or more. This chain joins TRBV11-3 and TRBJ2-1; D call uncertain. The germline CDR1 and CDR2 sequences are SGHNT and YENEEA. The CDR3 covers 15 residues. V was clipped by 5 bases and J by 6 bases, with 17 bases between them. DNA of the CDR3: TGTGCCAGCAGCACCCCGGGTAGCTTGGGCAATGAGCAGTTCTTC. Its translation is CASSTPGSLGNEQFF.

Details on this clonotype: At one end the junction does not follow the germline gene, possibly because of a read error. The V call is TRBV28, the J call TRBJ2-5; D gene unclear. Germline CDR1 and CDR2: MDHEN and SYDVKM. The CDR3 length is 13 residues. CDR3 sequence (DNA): TGTGCCAGCAGTTTACCCCGTCCAGAGACCCTGTACTTC. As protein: CASSLPRPETLYF. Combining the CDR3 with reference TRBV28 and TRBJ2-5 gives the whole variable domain DVKVTQSSRYLVKRTGEKVFLECVQDMDHENMFWYRQDPGLGLRLIYFSYDVKMKEKGDIPEGYSVSREKKERFSLILESASTNQTSMYLCASSLPRPETLYFGPGTRLLVL.

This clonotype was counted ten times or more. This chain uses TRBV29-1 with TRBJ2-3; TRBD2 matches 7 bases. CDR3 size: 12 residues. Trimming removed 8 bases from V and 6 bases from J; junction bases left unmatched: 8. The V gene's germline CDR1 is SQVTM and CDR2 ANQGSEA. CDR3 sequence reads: CSTGGVADTQYF. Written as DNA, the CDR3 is TGCAGCACTGGGGGGGTTGCCGATACGCAGTATTTT.

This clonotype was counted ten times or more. The CDR3 loop is CASSLMVNQPQHF. The CDR3 DNA sequence: TGTGCCAGCAGTTTAATGGTCAATCAGCCCCAGCATTTT. The chain uses TRBV27 and TRBJ1-5, with D unresolved. Germline V gene lookup returns CDR1 MNHEY and CDR2 SMNVEV (reference sequence). The CDR3 extends over 13 amino acids. V lost 2 bases and J lost 3, with 5 bases in between.

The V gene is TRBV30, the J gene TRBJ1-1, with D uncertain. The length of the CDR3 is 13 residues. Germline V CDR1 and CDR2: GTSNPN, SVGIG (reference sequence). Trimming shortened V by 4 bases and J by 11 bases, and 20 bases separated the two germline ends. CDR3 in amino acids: CAWTRPPQAKAFF. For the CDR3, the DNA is TGTGCCTGGACCCGACCGCCCCAGGCTAAGGCTTTCTTT. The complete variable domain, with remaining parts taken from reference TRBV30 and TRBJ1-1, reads SQTIHQWPATLVQPVGSPLSLECTVEGTSNPNLYWYRQAAGRGLQLLFYSVGIGQISSEVPQNLSASRPQDRQFILSSKKLLLSDSGFYLCAWTRPPQAKAFFGQGTRLTVV.

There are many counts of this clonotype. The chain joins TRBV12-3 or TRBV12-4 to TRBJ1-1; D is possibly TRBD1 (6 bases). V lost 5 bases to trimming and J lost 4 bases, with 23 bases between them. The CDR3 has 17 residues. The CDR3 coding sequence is TGTGCCAGCAGTATGACCCGGGGGGGCGCGTTAGGCACTGAAGCTTTCTTT. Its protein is CASSMTRGGALGTEAFF.

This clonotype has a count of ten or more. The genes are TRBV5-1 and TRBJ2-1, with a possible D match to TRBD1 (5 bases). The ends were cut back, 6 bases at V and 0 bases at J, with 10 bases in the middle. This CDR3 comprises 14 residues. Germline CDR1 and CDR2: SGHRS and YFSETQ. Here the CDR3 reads CASKQAFSYNEQFF. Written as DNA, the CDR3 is TGCGCCAGCAAACAGGCCTTCTCCTACAATGAGCAGTTCTTC.

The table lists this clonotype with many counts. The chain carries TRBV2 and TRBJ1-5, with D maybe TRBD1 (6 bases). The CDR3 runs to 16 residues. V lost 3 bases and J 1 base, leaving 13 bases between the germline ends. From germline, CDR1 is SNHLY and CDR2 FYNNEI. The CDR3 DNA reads TGTGCCAGCAGTGATCCCCCCGGGGGCAGCAATCAGCCCCAGCATTTT. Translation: CASSDPPGGSNQPQHF.

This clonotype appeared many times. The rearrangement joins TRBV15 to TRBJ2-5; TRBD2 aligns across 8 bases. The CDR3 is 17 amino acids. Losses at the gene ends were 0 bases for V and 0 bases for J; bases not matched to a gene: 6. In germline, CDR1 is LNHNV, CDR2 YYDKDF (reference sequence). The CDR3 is CATSRDFVAGHQETQYF. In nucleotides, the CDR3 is TGTGCCACCAGCAGAGACTTCGTAGCGGGACACCAAGAGACCCAGTACTTC.

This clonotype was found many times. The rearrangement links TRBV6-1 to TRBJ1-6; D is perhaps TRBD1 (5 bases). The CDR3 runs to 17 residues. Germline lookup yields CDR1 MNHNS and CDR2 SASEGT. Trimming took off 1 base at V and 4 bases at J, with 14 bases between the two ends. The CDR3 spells CASSEDPRGIYNSPLHF. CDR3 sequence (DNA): TGTGCCAGCAGTGAAGACCCTCGGGGGATTTATAATTCACCCCTCCACTTT.

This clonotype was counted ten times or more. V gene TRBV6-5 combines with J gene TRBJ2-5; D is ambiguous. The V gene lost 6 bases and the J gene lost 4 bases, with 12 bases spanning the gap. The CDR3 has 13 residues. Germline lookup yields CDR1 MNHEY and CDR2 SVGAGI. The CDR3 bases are TGTGCCAGCAGGATCACAGCCGGAGAGACCCAGTACTTC. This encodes CASRITAGETQYF.

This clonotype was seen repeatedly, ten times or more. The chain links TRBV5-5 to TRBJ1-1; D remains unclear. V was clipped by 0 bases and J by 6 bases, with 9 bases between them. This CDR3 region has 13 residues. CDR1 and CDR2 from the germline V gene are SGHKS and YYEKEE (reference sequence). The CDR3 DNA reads TGTGCCAGCAGCTTGGAGGGAGTCGCTGAAGCTTTCTTT. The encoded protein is CASSLEGVAEAFF.

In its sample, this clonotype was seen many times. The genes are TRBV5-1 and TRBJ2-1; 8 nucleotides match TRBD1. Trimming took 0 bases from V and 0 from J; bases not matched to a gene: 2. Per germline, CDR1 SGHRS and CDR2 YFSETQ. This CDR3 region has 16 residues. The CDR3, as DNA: TGCGCCAGCAGCTTGGTGGGACAGGTCTCCTACAATGAGCAGTTCTTC. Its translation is CASSLVGQVSYNEQFF.